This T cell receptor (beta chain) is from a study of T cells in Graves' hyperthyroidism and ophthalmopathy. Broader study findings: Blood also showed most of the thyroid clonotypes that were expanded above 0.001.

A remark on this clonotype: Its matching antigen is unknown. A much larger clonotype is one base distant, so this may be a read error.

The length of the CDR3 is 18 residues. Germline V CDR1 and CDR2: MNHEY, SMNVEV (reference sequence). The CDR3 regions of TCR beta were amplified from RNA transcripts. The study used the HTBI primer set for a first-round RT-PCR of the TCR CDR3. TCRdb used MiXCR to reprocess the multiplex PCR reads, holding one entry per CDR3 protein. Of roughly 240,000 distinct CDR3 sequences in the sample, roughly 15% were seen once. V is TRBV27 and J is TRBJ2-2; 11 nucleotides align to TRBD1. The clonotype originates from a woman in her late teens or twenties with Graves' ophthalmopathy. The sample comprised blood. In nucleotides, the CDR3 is TGTGCCAGCAGGGGGACAGGGGGTATTACACCCTACACCGGGGAGCCGTTTTTT. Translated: CASRGTGGITPYTGEPFF.